This T cell receptor (beta chain) comes out of a study of identical twins. Trimming stripped 6 bases from V and 7 bases from J, with 12 bases between. The CDR3 is made up of 12 amino acids. Germline CDR1 and CDR2: DFQATT and SNEGSKA (reference sequence). TCRdb called the 5' RACE reads again in MiXCR, with one record for every CDR3 protein. The sample carries hundreds of thousands of distinct CDR3 sequences, 21% recorded once. These data were also reused for a study on T cells expressing NK-cell markers.

The sample taken for sequencing was PBMCs. This chain uses TRBV20-1 with TRBJ2-2; D tentatively fits TRBD1 or TRBD2 (5 bases each). This sequence was found in a woman aged 18-29 years in good health. CDR3 protein: CSAQWDVGELFF. The CDR3 coding sequence is TGCAGTGCCCAATGGGACGTCGGGGAGCTGTTTTTT.